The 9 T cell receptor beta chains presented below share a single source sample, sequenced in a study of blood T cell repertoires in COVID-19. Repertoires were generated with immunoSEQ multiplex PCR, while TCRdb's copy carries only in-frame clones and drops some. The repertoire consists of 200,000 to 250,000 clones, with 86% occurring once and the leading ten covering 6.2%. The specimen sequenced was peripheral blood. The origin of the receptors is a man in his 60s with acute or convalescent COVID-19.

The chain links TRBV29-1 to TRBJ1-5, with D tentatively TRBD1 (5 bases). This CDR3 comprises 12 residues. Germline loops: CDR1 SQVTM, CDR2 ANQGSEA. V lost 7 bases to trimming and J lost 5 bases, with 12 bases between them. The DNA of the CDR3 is TGCAGCGCAGGAGAACAGGATCAGCCCCAGCATTTT. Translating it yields CSAGEQDQPQHF. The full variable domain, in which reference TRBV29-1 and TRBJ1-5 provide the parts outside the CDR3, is SAVISQKPSRDICQRGTSLTIQCQVDSQVTMMFWYRQQPGQSLTLIATANQGSEATYESGFVIDKFPISRPNLTFSTLTVSNMSPEDSSIYLCSAGEQDQPQHFGDGTRLSIL.

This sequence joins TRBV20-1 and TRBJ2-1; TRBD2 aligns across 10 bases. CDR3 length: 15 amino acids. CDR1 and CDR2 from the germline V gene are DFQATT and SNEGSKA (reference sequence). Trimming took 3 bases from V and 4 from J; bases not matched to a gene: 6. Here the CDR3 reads CSASGSGREYNEQFF. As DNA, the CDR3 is TGCAGTGCTAGTGGGAGCGGGAGGGAATACAATGAGCAGTTCTTC.

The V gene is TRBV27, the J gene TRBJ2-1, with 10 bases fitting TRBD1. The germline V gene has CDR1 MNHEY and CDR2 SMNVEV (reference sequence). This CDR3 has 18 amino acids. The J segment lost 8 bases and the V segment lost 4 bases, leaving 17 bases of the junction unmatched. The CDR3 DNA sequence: TGTGCCAGCAGTTCCATAATTTTCTCTAGGGACAGGGGATATGAGCAGTTCTTC. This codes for CASSSIIFSRDRGYEQFF.

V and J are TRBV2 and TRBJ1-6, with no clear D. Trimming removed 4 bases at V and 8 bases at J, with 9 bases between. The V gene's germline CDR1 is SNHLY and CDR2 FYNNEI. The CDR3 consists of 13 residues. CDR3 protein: CASSVPGDSPLHF. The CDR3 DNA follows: TGTGCCAGCAGTGTACCGGGTGATTCACCCCTCCACTTT.

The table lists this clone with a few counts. Written as DNA, the CDR3 is TGTGCCAGCAGCTTAGAGGCGGGAGGACGACCCAATGAGCAGTTCTTC. It codes for CASSLEAGGRPNEQFF. This rearrangement joins TRBV11-3 to TRBJ2-1; 8 bases are a match to TRBD2. The J segment lost 6 bases and the V segment lost 0 bases, leaving 7 bases of the junction unmatched. The CDR3 consists of 16 residues. Germline CDR1 is SGHNT and CDR2 is YENEEA.

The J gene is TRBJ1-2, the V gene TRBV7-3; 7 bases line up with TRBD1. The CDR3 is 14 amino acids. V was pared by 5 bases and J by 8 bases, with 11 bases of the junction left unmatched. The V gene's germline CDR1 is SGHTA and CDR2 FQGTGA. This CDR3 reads CASSPRGEPGGYTF. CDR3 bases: TGTGCCAGCAGCCCCAGGGGGGAGCCTGGGGGCTACACCTTC.

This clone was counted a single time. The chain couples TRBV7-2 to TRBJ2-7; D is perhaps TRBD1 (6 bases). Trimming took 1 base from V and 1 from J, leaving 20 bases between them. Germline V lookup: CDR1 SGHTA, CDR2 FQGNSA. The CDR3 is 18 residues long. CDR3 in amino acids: CASSLVGGNRVQSYEQYF. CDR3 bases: TGTGCCAGCAGCTTAGTAGGGGGAAACAGGGTACAGTCCTACGAGCAGTACTTC.

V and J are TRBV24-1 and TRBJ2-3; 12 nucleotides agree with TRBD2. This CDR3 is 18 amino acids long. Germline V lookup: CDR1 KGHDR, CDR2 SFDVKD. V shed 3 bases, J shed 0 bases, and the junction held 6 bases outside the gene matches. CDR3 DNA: TGTGCCACCAGTGATCCTTCCCTAGCGGGAGGGAGCACAGATACGCAGTATTTT. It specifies CATSDPSLAGGSTDTQYF.

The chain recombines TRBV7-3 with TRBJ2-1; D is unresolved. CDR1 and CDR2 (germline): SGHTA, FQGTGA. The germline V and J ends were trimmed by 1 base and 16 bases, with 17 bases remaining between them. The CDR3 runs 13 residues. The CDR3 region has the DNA TGTGCCAGCAGCTTAAATGCGGCGGTACCCCTCTTCTTC. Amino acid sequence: CASSLNAAVPLFF.